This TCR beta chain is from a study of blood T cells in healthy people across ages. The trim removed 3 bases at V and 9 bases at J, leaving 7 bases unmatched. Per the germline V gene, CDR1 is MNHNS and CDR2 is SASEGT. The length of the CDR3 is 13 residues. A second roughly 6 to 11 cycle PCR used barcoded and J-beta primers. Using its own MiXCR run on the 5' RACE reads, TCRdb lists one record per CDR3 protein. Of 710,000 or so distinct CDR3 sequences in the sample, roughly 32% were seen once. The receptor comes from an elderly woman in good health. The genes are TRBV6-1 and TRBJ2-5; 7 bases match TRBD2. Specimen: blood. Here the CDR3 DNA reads TGTGCCAGCAGTGAGCGGTGGGGGGGGGCCCAGTACTTC. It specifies CASSERWGGAQYF.